This passage covers 17 T cell receptor beta chains from one sample sequenced in a study of blood T cell repertoires in COVID-19. Only in-frame clones appear in the TCRdb table, and some are missing; sequencing was by immunoSEQ multiplex PCR. The sample lists roughly 250,000 clones; around 90% were seen once. The sequencing input was PBMCs or T cells enriched from blood (not recorded which). The origin of the receptors is a woman younger than 45 with acute COVID-19.

This clone is a singleton in its sample. The V and J genes are TRBV28 and TRBJ1-1, with a weak D call TRBD1 (6 bases). This CDR3 has 15 amino acids. Germline V lookup: CDR1 MDHEN, CDR2 SYDVKM. Trimming took off 1 base at V and 3 bases at J, with 12 bases between the two ends. For the CDR3, the DNA is TGTGCCAGCAGTTTATTCAACAGGGCGGACACTGAAGCTTTCTTT. It codes for CASSLFNRADTEAFF.

This sequence joins TRBV5-4 and TRBJ2-6; possibly TRBD1 for D (5 bases). The CDR3 covers 17 residues. The germline V gene encodes CDR1 SGHNT and CDR2 YYREEE (reference sequence). V shed 1 base and J shed 0 bases, with 11 bases lying between them. CDR3 nucleotide sequence: TGTGCCAGCAGCTTGTTAGGGGCGCTCTCTGGGGCCAACGTCCTGACTTTC. Translation gives CASSLLGALSGANVLTF.

The chain couples TRBV2 to TRBJ2-2, with 11 nucleotides matching TRBD2. The CDR3 runs 14 residues. Germline V gene data show CDR1 as SNHLY and CDR2 as FYNNEI. Trimming at V came to 6 bases and at J to 4 bases, leaving 1 base not matched to a gene. The CDR3 DNA reads as TGTGCCAGCAGGACTAGCGGGGCCACCGGGGAGCTGTTTTTT. Translated, it gives CASRTSGATGELFF. Drawing the rest from reference TRBV2 and TRBJ2-2, the complete variable domain is EPEVTQTPSHQVTQMGQEVILRCVPISNHLYFYWYRQILGQKVEFLVSFYNNEISEKSEIFDDQFSVERPDGSNFTLKIRSTKLEDSAMYFCASRTSGATGELFFGEGSRLTVL.

The V gene is TRBV18, the J gene TRBJ2-7; 12 bases line up with TRBD2. Germline-derived CDR1 and CDR2 are KGHSH and LQKENI. Trimming removed 0 bases from V and 11 bases from J; junction bases left unmatched: 5. The CDR3 is 14 amino acids. This CDR3 is CASSPPNTSGRKYF. DNA of the CDR3: TGTGCCAGCTCACCACCGAATACTAGCGGGAGGAAGTACTTC.

This chain joins TRBV27 and TRBJ2-7; weak D call: TRBD2 (6 bases). Between the trimmed V and J ends, which lost 11 bases and 2 bases, there was a span of 16 bases. The CDR3 is 13 amino acids. Per germline, CDR1 MNHEY and CDR2 SMNVEV (reference sequence). This chain's CDR3 is CAPVNSGPYEQYF. CDR3 DNA sequence: TGTGCCCCGGTAAATAGCGGTCCCTACGAGCAGTACTTC.

The V gene is TRBV27, the J gene TRBJ2-1, with D hard to call. The CDR3 is 15 amino acids. V was clipped by 2 bases and J by 6 bases, with 14 bases between them. The germline gives CDR1 MNHEY, CDR2 SMNVEV (reference sequence). CDR3 amino acids: CASSLDWARPNEQFF. The CDR3 coding sequence is TGTGCCAGCAGTTTAGATTGGGCCCGGCCCAATGAGCAGTTCTTC.

The chain combines TRBV12-5 with TRBJ1-4; D not resolved. Between the trimmed V and J ends, which lost 4 bases and 3 bases, there was a span of 9 bases. The CDR3 is made up of 14 amino acids. CDR1 is LGHNT and CDR2 is FRNRAP in the germline V gene. As DNA, the CDR3 is TGTGCTAGTGGTTCTCGAGGTGCTAATGAAAAACTGTTTTTT. It translates to CASGSRGANEKLFF.

The V and J genes are TRBV7-9 and TRBJ1-4; D possibly corresponds to TRBD1 (6 bases). Germline CDR1 is SEHNR and CDR2 is FQNEAQ (reference sequence). The V end lost 5 bases, the J end lost 6 bases, and 7 bases lay between the germline ends. This CDR3 region has 12 residues. CDR3 sequence reads: CASSPGDEKLFF. The CDR3 DNA follows: TGTGCCAGCAGCCCAGGGGATGAAAAACTGTTTTTT.

The chain joins TRBV15 to TRBJ2-2; D is undetermined. Germline CDR1 and CDR2: LNHNV and YYDKDF (reference sequence). The CDR3 runs to 14 residues. V lost 4 bases and J 3 bases, leaving 9 bases between the germline ends. This CDR3 reads CATSTITDTGELFF. The CDR3 DNA follows: TGTGCCACCAGCACAATTACAGACACCGGGGAGCTGTTTTTT.

CDR3 in amino acids: CASSSTGGQGYNSPLHF. For the CDR3, the DNA is TGTGCCAGCAGTTCAACCGGCGGACAGGGCTATAATTCACCCCTCCACTTT. The rearrangement joins TRBV28 to TRBJ1-6; TRBD1 matches 8 bases. Per germline, CDR1 MDHEN and CDR2 SYDVKM. V was clipped by 4 bases and J by 3 bases; unmatched bases: 8. The CDR3 spans 17 residues.

This rearrangement joins TRBV18 to TRBJ2-2; maybe TRBD1 (6 bases). This CDR3 spans 16 amino acids. Deletions cut 3 bases from V and 0 bases from J, with 11 bases between. Germline V gives CDR1 KGHSH, CDR2 LQKENI. CDR3 DNA: TGTGCCAGCTCACCCAACAGGGTGGCGAACACCGGGGAGCTGTTTTTT. Amino acids: CASSPNRVANTGELFF.

This clone has only one observation. This chain links TRBV19 with TRBJ2-7, with D perhaps TRBD2 (5 bases). CDR1 is LNHDA and CDR2 is SQIVND in the germline V gene (reference sequence). With 3 bases removed from V and 0 bases from J, the gap between germline ends came to 12 bases. This CDR3 region has 15 residues. The DNA for the CDR3 is TGTGCCAGTAGTATTGGTCCGGAGGACTCCTACGAGCAGTACTTC. Translated: CASSIGPEDSYEQYF.

This clone was detected only once. The chain is built from TRBV5-1 and TRBJ2-2; 7 nucleotides line up with TRBD1. The CDR3 is 15 residues long. Germline values: CDR1 SGHRS, CDR2 YFSETQ. The trim removed 4 bases at V and 1 base at J, leaving 4 bases unmatched. Here the CDR3 reads CASSRQGGNTGELFF. In DNA form, the CDR3 reads TGCGCCAGCAGCAGACAGGGTGGGAACACCGGGGAGCTGTTTTTT.

The chain has TRBV7-3 and TRBJ2-3, with 8 bases fitting TRBD1. J was trimmed by 10 bases and V by 5 bases; bases with no gene match: 11. Germline V gene data show CDR1 as SGHTA and CDR2 as FQGTGA. The CDR3 covers 14 residues. CDR3 residues: CASSPTGQAAAQYF. CDR3 coding DNA: TGTGCCAGCAGCCCCACGGGACAGGCCGCCGCGCAGTATTTT.

The chain recombines TRBV5-1 with TRBJ2-1; 9 bases fit TRBD1. The CDR3 covers 14 residues. Per the germline V gene, CDR1 is SGHRS and CDR2 is YFSETQ. V was pared by 5 bases and J by 5 bases, with 5 bases of the junction left unmatched. CDR3 in amino acids: CASSSWDRDNEQFF. In nucleotides, the CDR3 is TGCGCCAGCAGTTCCTGGGACAGGGACAATGAGCAGTTCTTC.

This chain links TRBV4-3 with TRBJ1-1; 9 nucleotides agree with TRBD1. The CDR3 runs to 21 residues. CDR1 is LGHNA, CDR2 YSLEER, per germline. Trimming took 0 bases from V and 2 from J; bases not matched to a gene: 19. In DNA, the CDR3 is TGCGCCAGCAGCCAAGATCAAGACAGGGGGGAATCATTATGGGCCAACACTGAAGCTTTCTTT. Translation gives CASSQDQDRGESLWANTEAFF.

The genes are TRBV3-1 (or the pseudogene TRBV3-2) and TRBJ1-1, with TRBD1 identical over 9 bases. J lost 5 bases, V lost 2 bases, and 3 bases had no gene match. Per germline, CDR1 LGHDT and CDR2 YNNKEL (reference sequence). CDR3 length equals 14 residues. The CDR3 bases are TGTGCCAGCAGCCAAAATGGACAGGGGACTGAAGCTTTCTTT. This translates into CASSQNGQGTEAFF.